Included here is one T cell receptor beta chain sequence, with context. These data are taken from a study of T cell changes during pregnancy in multiple sclerosis. Data came from immunoSEQ multiplex PCR; TCRdb stores just in-frame clones and leaves some out. The data contain around 71,000 clones, 90% to 95% of them singletons. CDR1 and CDR2 (germline): SNHLY, FYNNEI. V gave up 8 bases and J gave up 1 base, with 11 bases separating them. The CDR3 has 13 amino acids. The sequences come from peripheral blood, collected in the third trimester of pregnancy. This clonotype originated in a female donor with multiple sclerosis, enrolled in a pregnancy study. This chain links TRBV2 with TRBJ1-1; the D is unclear. DNA of the CDR3: TGTGCCAGCCGCCCGCCGGGGAACACTGAAGCTTTCTTT. It specifies CASRPPGNTEAFF.